These 6 T cell receptor beta chains originate from one sample sequenced in a study of blood T cell repertoires in COVID-19. TCRdb's copy holds only in-frame clones and misses some; the assay was immunoSEQ multiplex PCR. Of about 260,000 clones detected, roughly four fifths appear once; the ten largest clones hold roughly 4%. Material for sequencing was PBMCs or T cells enriched from blood (not recorded which). The origin of the receptors is a man between 25 and 39 years old with acute COVID-19.

The rearrangement links TRBV15 to TRBJ2-4; 8 nucleotides match TRBD1. Trimming removed 8 bases from V and 5 bases from J; junction bases left unmatched: 5. The CDR3 contains 13 residues. Looked up from germline, CDR1 is LNHNV and CDR2 is YYDKDF (reference sequence). In nucleotides, the CDR3 is TGTGCCACCCAGGGGGCGCGAGAAAACATTCAGTACTTC. Encoded protein: CATQGARENIQYF.

This clone was counted a single time. The CDR3 region has the DNA TGTGCCAGCAGCCCCCGGTCTAGTCCCCATCGGTTCTTC. This sequence encodes CASSPRSSPHRFF. The chain combines TRBV13 with TRBJ2-1; D unclear. Germline V gives CDR1 PRHDT, CDR2 FYEKMQ (reference sequence). The CDR3 covers 13 residues. V lost 5 bases and J 15 bases, leaving 20 bases between the germline ends.

The chain carries TRBV6-5 and TRBJ1-2, with TRBD1 matching over 7 bases. The CDR3 length is 15 residues. V shed 5 bases and J 4 bases; nucleotides not matched to a gene: 10. Looked up from germline, CDR1 is MNHEY and CDR2 is SVGAGI. The chain's CDR3 is CASSRPGTALYGYTF. The DNA for the CDR3 is TGTGCCAGCAGTCGTCCCGGGACAGCCCTCTATGGCTACACCTTC.

Only a few counts were recorded for this clone. The chain links TRBV9 to TRBJ2-5, with D maybe TRBD2 (7 bases). Germline loops: CDR1 SGDLS, CDR2 YYNGEE. Trimming took 5 bases from V and 4 from J, leaving 18 bases between them. This CDR3 comprises 15 residues. The CDR3 here is CASSYSGQGGETQYF. Here the CDR3 DNA reads TGTGCCAGCAGTTATAGCGGGCAAGGGGGAGAGACCCAGTACTTC.

As DNA, the CDR3 is TGTGCCAGCAGTGAAGGGGCTCTCAGAGCTTTCTTT. Its protein is CASSEGALRAFF. The J gene is TRBJ1-1, the V gene TRBV25-1, with D maybe TRBD1 (5 bases). V was clipped by 2 bases and J by 10 bases, with 11 bases between them. The CDR3 sequence is 12 residues long. Per germline, CDR1 MGHDK and CDR2 SYGVNS.

The chain recombines TRBV7-9 with TRBJ1-1, with TRBD1 matching over 9 bases. The CDR3 runs 16 residues. After removal of 0 bases from V and 3 bases from J, the junction contained 5 bases not matched to a gene. Germline V gene data show CDR1 as SEHNR and CDR2 as FQNEAQ (reference sequence). The CDR3, as DNA: TGTGCCAGCAGCTTAGCACAGACAGGGGGGGACACTGAAGCTTTCTTT. Encoded protein: CASSLAQTGGDTEAFF.